This T cell receptor beta chain was sequenced during a study of T cell responses to AZD1222 COVID-19 vaccine. General study points: An increase in Spike-specific TCR breadth and depth was observed after two AZD1222 doses.

Losses at the gene ends were 6 bases for V and 2 bases for J; bases not matched to a gene: 9. The CDR3 contains 16 residues. Germline lookup yields CDR1 MDHEN and CDR2 SYDVKM. Data came from immunoSEQ multiplex PCR; TCRdb stores just in-frame clones and leaves some out. The table lists approximately 89,000 clones, 85% to 90% of them singletons. In regard to this clone: Antigen unknown.

This material consisted of peripheral blood, taken 28 days after the second AZD1222 dose. The sequence derives from an adult who received the AZD1222 COVID-19 vaccine. The chain joins TRBV28 to TRBJ2-4; 8 positions agree with TRBD1. The CDR3 DNA sequence: TGTGCCAGCAGCTTCACAGGGGGGCAAACCAAAAACATTCAGTACTTC. Translated: CASSFTGGQTKNIQYF.